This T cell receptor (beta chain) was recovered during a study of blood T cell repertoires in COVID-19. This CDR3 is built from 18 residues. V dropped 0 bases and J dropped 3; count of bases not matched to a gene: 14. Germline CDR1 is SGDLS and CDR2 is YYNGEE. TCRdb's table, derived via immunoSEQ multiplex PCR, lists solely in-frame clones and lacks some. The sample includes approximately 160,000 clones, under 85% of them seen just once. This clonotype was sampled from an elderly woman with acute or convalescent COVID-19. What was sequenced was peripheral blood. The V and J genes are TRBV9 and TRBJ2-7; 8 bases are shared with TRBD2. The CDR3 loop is CASSVGDNGGANDYEQYF. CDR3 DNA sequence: TGTGCCAGCAGCGTAGGTGATAACGGGGGGGCTAATGACTACGAGCAGTACTTC.